This T cell receptor (beta chain) was documented in a study of glioma-infiltrating T cells. At least ten counts were recorded for this clonotype. The V and J ends lost 2 bases and 1 base, in that order; junction bases with no gene match: 1. This CDR3 is built from 15 residues. Germline CDR1 is MNHNS and CDR2 is SASEGT. Using RNA template, CDR3s of TCR alpha and beta were amplified with iRepertoire arm-PCR. TCRdb reanalysed the multiplex PCR reads using MiXCR and keeps one entry per CDR3 protein. The sample comprises 160,000 or so distinct CDR3 sequences, around 40% of which are singletons, and under 6.5% rests with the top ten.

The receptor was isolated from a human donor with low-grade glioma or glioblastoma, undergoing nonglioma brain surgery, or in good health (not recorded which). The source material was glioma tissue, nonneoplastic brain tissue, or PBMCs (not recorded which). This chain joins TRBV6-1 and TRBJ2-3; 9 bases align to TRBD1. CDR3 sequence (DNA): TGTGCCAGCAGTGAAACAGGGGGCGGCACAGATACGCAGTATTTT. Protein: CASSETGGGTDTQYF.